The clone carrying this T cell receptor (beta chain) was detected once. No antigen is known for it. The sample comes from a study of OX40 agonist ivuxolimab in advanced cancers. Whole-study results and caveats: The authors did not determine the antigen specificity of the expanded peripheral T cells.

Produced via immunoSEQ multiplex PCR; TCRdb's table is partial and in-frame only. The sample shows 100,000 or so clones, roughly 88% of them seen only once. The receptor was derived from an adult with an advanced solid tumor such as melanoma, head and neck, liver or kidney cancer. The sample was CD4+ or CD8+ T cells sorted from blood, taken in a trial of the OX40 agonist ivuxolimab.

CDR3 sequence reads: CASSPPRLYLNYGYTF. The CDR3 nucleotides read TGTGCCAGCAGTCCTCCCCGCTTATATCTAAACTATGGCTACACCTTC. J is TRBJ1-2 and V is TRBV28; D remains unclear. The CDR3 length is 16 residues. Trimming cost V 5 bases and J 2 bases, with 18 bases left between them. CDR1 is MDHEN and CDR2 is SYDVKM in the germline V gene.